Given below is one T cell receptor beta chain in context. The CDR3 is 19 residues long. Germline V gene sequence: CDR1 SGHRS, CDR2 YFSETQ. With 2 bases clipped from V and 0 bases from J, the junction kept 8 bases outside the gene matches. Sample-barcoded 5' priming and a J-beta primer mix drove a second PCR of 7 to 11 cycles. TCRdb fed the 5' RACE reads into MiXCR, producing one record per CDR3 protein. The sample consists of just under 550,000 distinct CDR3 sequences, about 25% of them appearing once. The source of the sample is a study of blood T cells in healthy people across ages. These data were also reused for a study on T cells of mothers and their children.

The chain is built from TRBV5-1 and TRBJ2-1; 13 bases align to TRBD2. The sequence was collected from a boy younger than 18 in good health. The sequenced material came from blood. The CDR3 spells CASSLTGTSGISSYNEQFF. The CDR3 DNA reads as TGCGCCAGCAGCTTAACCGGGACTAGCGGGATCAGCTCCTACAATGAGCAGTTCTTC.